A selection of T cell receptor beta chains follows, all from one sample in a study of blood T cell repertoires in COVID-19. The repertoire was sequenced with immunoSEQ multiplex PCR; TCRdb's copy has only in-frame clones and lacks some. The sample yields about 430,000 clones, roughly nine tenths seen once. Source material: PBMCs or T cells enriched from blood (not recorded which). The receptor set was obtained from a man aged 30-40 years who had recovered from COVID-19. The CDR3 runs from the conserved cysteine through the conserved F or W. D genes are given only for firm matches. Size is stated for part of the rows, as once, few or many counts, or as a class when the clone is expanded.

clone_size,j_call,d_call,v_call,cdr3_aa,cdr3_nt
.,TRBJ2-7,.,TRBV28,CASIAQGLYSYEQYF,TGTGCCAGCATCGCCCAAGGACTGTACTCCTACGAGCAGTACTTC
.,TRBJ2-7,TRBD2,TRBV27,CASSLKGLAGGPSEQYF,TGTGCCAGCAGTTTGAAGGGACTAGCGGGAGGGCCCAGCGAGCAGTACTTC
once,TRBJ1-1,TRBD1,TRBV20-1,CSASFGPGGNTEAFF,TGCAGTGCTAGTTTCGGTCCAGGGGGGAACACTGAAGCTTTCTTT
.,TRBJ2-7,.,TRBV10-1,CASSDSFYEQYF,TGCGCCAGCAGTGACTCCTTCTACGAGCAGTACTTC
.,TRBJ2-7,TRBD1,TRBV5-5,CASTKTGSSYEQYF,TGTGCCAGCACCAAGACAGGGTCATCCTACGAGCAGTACTTC
.,TRBJ2-7,.,TRBV27,CASTDSRGEQYF,TGTGCCAGCACGGATAGCCGAGGCGAGCAGTACTTC
.,TRBJ2-3,.,TRBV5-1,CASSLGHGGTDTQYF,TGCGCCAGCAGCTTGGGCCACGGCGGGACAGATACGCAGTATTTT
.,TRBJ1-2,.,TRBV12-3/TRBV12-4,CASSLGPRGYTF,TGTGCCAGCAGTTTAGGCCCGCGGGGCTACACCTTC
.,TRBJ2-1,.,TRBV3-1/TRBV3-2,CASSHGLAGSSYNEQFF,TGTGCCAGCAGCCACGGTCTGGCGGGGAGCTCCTACAATGAGCAGTTCTTC
.,TRBJ2-5,.,TRBV10-2,CASSEANPETQYF,TGCGCCAGCAGCGAGGCGAACCCAGAGACCCAGTACTTC
.,TRBJ1-1,.,TRBV27,CASSVDRTLNTEAFF,TGTGCCAGCAGCGTCGACAGGACATTGAACACTGAAGCTTTCTTT
once,TRBJ2-1,TRBD1,TRBV28,CASKTGGYYNEQFF,TGTGCCAGCAAGACAGGGGGTTACTACAATGAGCAGTTCTTC
.,TRBJ1-1,.,TRBV3-1/TRBV3-2,CASSQASTEAFF,TGTGCCAGCAGCCAAGCCAGCACTGAAGCTTTCTTT
.,TRBJ1-1,TRBD1,TRBV24-1,CATSDGQDMNTEAFF,TGTGCCACCAGTGATGGACAGGACATGAACACTGAAGCTTTCTTT
.,TRBJ1-5,.,TRBV28,CASRLTGLVPQHF,TGTGCCAGCAGATTAACAGGGTTGGTGCCCCAGCATTTT
.,TRBJ1-5,.,TRBV28,CASSLIGQGGQPQHF,TGTGCCAGCAGTTTAATCGGGCAGGGAGGTCAGCCCCAGCATTTT
once,TRBJ2-3,TRBD1,TRBV2,CASDRDGADTQYF,TGTGCTAGTGACAGGGATGGGGCAGATACGCAGTATTTT
few,TRBJ2-3,.,TRBV7-9,CASSFAGGTQYF,TGTGCCAGCAGCTTCGCCGGCGGTACGCAGTATTTT
once,TRBJ1-2,.,TRBV21-1,CASSSYPGQNNRDRGGYGYTF,TGTGCCAGCAGCTCTTATCCGGGGCAAAACAACCGGGACAGGGGAGGGTATGGCTACACCTTC
.,TRBJ2-7,.,TRBV3-1/TRBV3-2,CASSRDTNSYEQYF,TGTGCCAGCAGCCGGGACACAAACTCCTACGAGCAGTACTTC
.,TRBJ2-1,.,TRBV27,CASSSRGLYNEQFF,TGTGCCAGCAGTTCGCGCGGATTGTACAATGAGCAGTTCTTC
.,TRBJ1-1,.,TRBV5-5,CASSPHGGGGTEAFF,TGTGCCAGCAGCCCCCACGGTGGAGGAGGGACTGAAGCTTTCTTT
.,TRBJ1-5,.,TRBV7-9,CASSSTNSGGIYQPQHF,TGTGCCAGCAGCTCTACTAACTCTGGCGGAATATATCAGCCCCAGCATTTT
.,TRBJ1-1,.,TRBV5-6,CASSLFGLEGTEAFF,TGTGCCAGCAGCTTGTTTGGCTTGGAGGGGACTGAAGCTTTCTTT
.,TRBJ2-6,.,TRBV27,CASTTLEVSGANVLTF,TGTGCCAGCACAACCCTTGAGGTCTCTGGGGCCAACGTCCTGACTTTC
.,TRBJ2-2,TRBD1,TRBV3-1/TRBV3-2,CASSQNRGGELFF,TGTGCCAGCAGTCAGAACAGGGGCGGGGAGCTGTTTTTT
.,TRBJ2-1,TRBD2,TRBV28,CASSAGTRYNEQFF,TGTGCCAGCAGCGCCGGGACTAGATACAATGAGCAGTTCTTC
.,TRBJ1-2,.,TRBV3-1/TRBV3-2,CASSLQGTYGYTF,TGTGCCAGCAGCCTACAGGGTACCTATGGCTACACCTTC
.,TRBJ1-6,TRBD1,TRBV6-5,CASRDPYGDSNHF,TGTGCCAGCAGAGACCCCTATGGGGACAGTAACCACTTT
.,TRBJ2-1,TRBD2,TRBV5-1,CASSLGMIGTSGRGVINEQFF,TGCGCCAGCAGCTTGGGGATGATTGGGACTAGCGGGAGGGGTGTGATCAATGAGCAGTTCTTC
.,TRBJ2-5,.,TRBV19,CASSIGPPRGGQETQYF,TGTGCCAGTAGTATAGGGCCCCCAAGGGGGGGACAAGAGACCCAGTACTTC
.,TRBJ1-2,.,TRBV3-1/TRBV3-2,CASRNQQVLYGYTF,TGTGCCAGCAGGAATCAACAGGTGCTCTATGGCTACACCTTC
.,TRBJ2-1,.,TRBV6-5,CASSISNEQFF,TGTGCCAGCAGTATTAGCAATGAGCAGTTCTTC
.,TRBJ2-7,.,TRBV12-3/TRBV12-4,CASRGQSSYEQYF,TGTGCCAGCAGAGGACAGAGCTCCTACGAGCAGTACTTC
few,TRBJ2-7,TRBD1,TRBV2,CASTYEGTDEQYF,TGTGCCAGCACCTACGAAGGGACAGACGAGCAGTACTTC
.,TRBJ1-2,.,TRBV7-2,CASSLALGGYGYTF,TGTGCCAGCAGCTTAGCTCTAGGGGGTTATGGCTACACCTTC
.,TRBJ1-3,.,TRBV10-3,CAITGSSGNTIYF,TGTGCCATCACAGGGTCCTCTGGAAACACCATATATTTT
.,TRBJ1-1,.,TRBV19,CASSDRPNTEAFF,TGTGCCAGTAGTGACAGACCAAACACTGAAGCTTTCTTT
.,TRBJ1-2,.,TRBV12-3/TRBV12-4,CASSPGGFYGYTF,TGTGCCAGCAGCCCCGGGGGGTTTTATGGCTACACCTTC
.,TRBJ2-1,TRBD2,TRBV7-9,CASSLDSAGGPDEQFF,TGTGCCAGCAGCTTAGATTCAGCGGGAGGGCCGGATGAGCAGTTCTTC
.,TRBJ1-3,.,TRBV3-1/TRBV3-2,CASSPGLNSGNTIYF,TGTGCCAGCAGCCCGGGACTGAACTCTGGAAACACCATATATTTT
once,TRBJ1-1,TRBD1,TRBV7-9,CASSKTGANTEAFF,TGTGCCAGCAGCAAGACAGGGGCTAACACTGAAGCTTTCTTT
.,TRBJ2-7,TRBD2,TRBV2,CASKLAGGPQSYEQYF,TGTGCCTCCAAACTAGCGGGAGGACCTCAATCCTACGAGCAGTACTTC
.,TRBJ1-2,TRBD1,TRBV27,CASSSRQGTNYGYTF,TGTGCCAGCAGTTCAAGACAGGGGACTAACTATGGCTACACCTTC
.,TRBJ2-7,.,TRBV27,CASSFAGTNEQYF,TGTGCCAGCAGTTTCGCCGGGACAAACGAGCAGTACTTC
.,TRBJ2-3,TRBD2,TRBV11-2,CASSLSSGTPRGTQYF,TGTGCCAGCAGCTTGTCTAGCGGGACTCCGAGGGGTACGCAGTATTTT
.,TRBJ2-1,.,TRBV25-1,CASSEYNYNEQFF,TGTGCCAGCAGTGAATATAACTACAATGAGCAGTTCTTC
.,TRBJ2-7,.,TRBV10-3,CAISVEASSYEQYF,TGTGCCATCAGTGTGGAGGCTAGCTCCTACGAGCAGTACTTC
.,TRBJ2-1,TRBD1,TRBV29-1,CSVVGGSSSYNEQFF,TGCAGCGTTGTAGGGGGCTCTAGCTCCTACAATGAGCAGTTCTTC